The rows below give T cell receptor beta chains drawn from one sample of a study of cytomegalovirus exposure and HLA in healthy donors. Generated by immunoSEQ multiplex PCR, the TCRdb table keeps only in-frame clones and is missing some. The data contain about 200,000 clones, 60% to 80% of them singletons. Sequencing used PBMCs. These receptors all come from a male donor in good health and CMV-seronegative. Each CDR3 is given with its conserved first and last residue. A D gene is named only where the DNA matches it firmly. The size field is filled for only some rows; it gives once, few, many or a size class.

V	D	size	J	DNA	CDR3
TRBV6-1	TRBD1	once	TRBJ1-4	TGTGCCAGCAGTGAATGGGCCAGGGGGGATGAAAAACTGTTTTTT	CASSEWARGDEKLFF
TRBV6-5	TRBD1	-	TRBJ2-7	TGTGCCAGCAGAACGGGTCGACAGGGAAAGTACGAGCAGTACTTC	CASRTGRQGKYEQYF
TRBV11-1	-	-	TRBJ2-1	TGTGCCAGCAGCTTAGAATGGAGGGGCACCACGGGGAGGAATGAGCAGTTCTTC	CASSLEWRGTTGRNEQFF
TRBV30	-	-	TRBJ1-3	TGTGCCTGGAGTCTGGAGAGAGCGGGAAACACCATATATTTT	CAWSLERAGNTIYF
TRBV5-4	TRBD2	-	TRBJ2-7	TGTGCCAGCACCCTAACTAGCGGGCGGTATTCCTACGAGCAGTACTTC	CASTLTSGRYSYEQYF
TRBV7-2	-	-	TRBJ1-6	TGTGCCAGCAGCGTCGTCGTGGCCCTCAAAGATATGAATTCACCCCTCCACTTT	CASSVVVALKDMNSPLHF
TRBV30	TRBD1	-	TRBJ1-1	TGTGCCTTTGATTACAGGGGCGGCACTGAAGCTTTCTTT	CAFDYRGGTEAFF
TRBV6-5	TRBD1	-	TRBJ2-7	TGTGCCAGCAGTCGGAACAGGGGGATATACGAGCAGTACTTC	CASSRNRGIYEQYF
TRBV28	-	-	TRBJ2-6	TGTGCCAGCAGTTTTCCCCAGGCAGCACCGGACGTCCTGACTTTC	CASSFPQAAPDVLTF
TRBV4-2	TRBD2	-	TRBJ2-3	TGTGCCAGTTGGACTAGCGGGAGTGATACGCAGTATTTT	CASWTSGSDTQYF
TRBV10-3	-	-	TRBJ2-3	TGTGCCATCAGTCCAGGTCGGGGGTCAACAGATACGCAGTATTTT	CAISPGRGSTDTQYF
TRBV27	TRBD2	-	TRBJ2-1	TGTGCCAGCAGTGGACTAGCGGGGGGTGGCAATGAGCAGTTCTTC	CASSGLAGGGNEQFF
TRBV7-9	TRBD1	-	TRBJ2-7	TGTTCCAGCAGCAGGGACAGGGGCCGCTCCTACGAGCAGTACTTC	CSSSRDRGRSYEQYF
TRBV5-6	TRBD2	-	TRBJ2-5	TGTGCCAGCAGCAAGATAGCGGGGGTCCAAGAGACCCAGTACTTC	CASSKIAGVQETQYF
TRBV29-1	-	-	TRBJ2-2	TGCAGCGTTGAAGATCGAGGGCCCGAGCCGGGGGTCGGGGAGCTGTTTTTT	CSVEDRGPEPGVGELFF
TRBV27	-	-	TRBJ2-7	TGTGCCAGCAGTTGGGCCAGAGCTGGCGAGCAGTACTTC	CASSWARAGEQYF
TRBV5-1	-	-	TRBJ1-1	TGCGCCAGCAGCTTGGCCATCTCTATCCTTGAAGCTTTCTTT	CASSLAISILEAFF
TRBV7-9	-	-	TRBJ2-1	TGTGCCAGCAGCACGGTAAATGAGCAGTTCTTC	CASSTVNEQFF
TRBV5-6	-	-	TRBJ2-5	TGTGCCAGCAGCCCGGAGATACAAGAGACCCAGTACTTC	CASSPEIQETQYF
TRBV27	-	-	TRBJ1-4	TGTGCCAGCAGTTCTCCCGGGAGACGGAATGAAAAACTGTTTTTT	CASSSPGRRNEKLFF
TRBV7-6	-	-	TRBJ2-7	TGTGCCAGCAGCTTCGACGAGGGAGACGTTTACGAGCAGTACTTC	CASSFDEGDVYEQYF
TRBV9	TRBD2	-	TRBJ2-3	TGTGCCAGCAGCGGTAGCGGGAGAGGGGCAGATACGCAGTATTTT	CASSGSGRGADTQYF
TRBV11-1	-	-	TRBJ1-1	TGTGCCAGCAGCTTAGGGACATGGAACACTGAAGCTTTCTTT	CASSLGTWNTEAFF
TRBV5-1	-	-	TRBJ2-2	TGCGCCAGCAGCTTGGCCAAGCAGGGGTCCACCGGGGAGCTGTTTTTT	CASSLAKQGSTGELFF
TRBV6-5	TRBD1	once	TRBJ1-1	TGTGCCAGCCTGAGGGGGCTGAACACTGAAGCTTTCTTT	CASLRGLNTEAFF
TRBV9	TRBD1	-	TRBJ2-1	TGTGCCAGCAGCGTAGGTGGGACAGGAATCTACAATGAGCAGTTCTTC	CASSVGGTGIYNEQFF
TRBV6-5	TRBD2	-	TRBJ2-3	TGTGCCAGCAGGATTAGCGGGGGGGGCACAGATACGCAGTATTTT	CASRISGGGTDTQYF
TRBV7-6	-	-	TRBJ2-7	TGTGCCAGCAGCTCAATAACAGGGGAGGTAGAGGTAAAGCAGTACTTC	CASSSITGEVEVKQYF
TRBV6-5	-	-	TRBJ1-3	TGTGCCAGCAGTTACATAACTGGTGGCACCATATATTTT	CASSYITGGTIYF
TRBV20-1	-	-	TRBJ2-1	TGCAGTGGCAGGGGGGTCAATGAGCAGTTCTTC	CSGRGVNEQFF
TRBV6-5	TRBD1	-	TRBJ1-1	TGTGCCAGCAGCCCACCCGGACAGGGGGCCGGGGGTAGTTTCTTT	CASSPPGQGAGGSFF
TRBV21-1	-	-	TRBJ2-7	TGTGCCAGCAGCCCGCCTCCGGGCTACGAGCAGTACTTC	CASSPPPGYEQYF
TRBV19	TRBD2	-	TRBJ2-2	TGTGCCAGTAGTATTGGACTAGCGGTCCCCACCGGGGAGCTGTTTTTT	CASSIGLAVPTGELFF
TRBV27	TRBD1	-	TRBJ1-2	TGTGCCAGCAGTACGACCGGGACAGGAACTGGCTACACCTTC	CASSTTGTGTGYTF
TRBV27	TRBD1	-	TRBJ1-1	TGTGCCAGCAGCCGAAGCTCAGGGGGTCGCGCTGAAGCTTTCTTT	CASSRSSGGRAEAFF
TRBV28	-	-	TRBJ1-3	TGTGCCAGCAGTCTACTAACTCCAGGGGATTCTGGAAACACCATATATTTT	CASSLLTPGDSGNTIYF
TRBV19	-	-	TRBJ2-6	TGTGCCAGAAGGCCAGGGGAAGGAGGAGCCGTCGGGGTAGGGGCCAACGTCCTGACTTTC	CARRPGEGGAVGVGANVLTF
TRBV5-1	-	-	TRBJ2-7	TGCGCCAGCAGCTATCTAGCAAACGAGCAGTACTTC	CASSYLANEQYF
TRBV9	TRBD1	few	TRBJ2-5	TGTGCCAGCAGCGCACAGGGGCTTCAAGAGACCCAGTACTTC	CASSAQGLQETQYF
TRBV21-1	-	few	TRBJ2-1	TGTGCCAGCAGCAAACTGCTAGCGGGGGATGAGCAGTTCTTC	CASSKLLAGDEQFF
TRBV29-1	-	-	TRBJ1-1	TGCAGCGCGGAGGGGAGGAGGACTGAAGCTTTCTTT	CSAEGRRTEAFF
TRBV5-4	-	-	TRBJ1-4	TGTGCCAGCAGTCCCCGAGGGGGTAGTGAAAAACTGTTTTTT	CASSPRGGSEKLFF
TRBV30	-	-	TRBJ1-2	TGTGCCTGGAGTGGCCCAGGGGCCAACTATGGCTACACCTTC	CAWSGPGANYGYTF
TRBV7-9	TRBD1	-	TRBJ2-1	TGTGCCAGCAGCCCATGGACAGGGAAAAATGAGCAGTTCTTC	CASSPWTGKNEQFF
TRBV25-1	TRBD1	-	TRBJ2-5	TGTGCCAGCAGTGGAGGGACAGGGCCCGAGGGCGTCGAGACCCAGTACTTC	CASSGGTGPEGVETQYF
TRBV9	TRBD1	-	TRBJ2-7	TGTGCCAGCAGCCCAGACAGGGGCCCCTACGAGCAGTACTTC	CASSPDRGPYEQYF
TRBV9	-	-	TRBJ2-7	TGTGCCAGCAGCTTGGGCCCCGTATACGAGCAGTACTTC	CASSLGPVYEQYF
TRBV6-1	TRBD1	-	TRBJ2-7	TGTGCCAGTATGGACAGGGTTGAAACCTACGAGCAGTACTTC	CASMDRVETYEQYF
TRBV29-1	TRBD1	-	TRBJ2-1	TGCAGCGTTGTACAGGGGGCTCTAGAGCAGTTCTTC	CSVVQGALEQFF
TRBV10-3	-	-	TRBJ1-2	TGTGCCATCAGTGCTTCAGGGATGGGCTATGGCTACACCTTC	CAISASGMGYGYTF
TRBV30	TRBD1	-	TRBJ1-1	TGTGCCTGGACCACAGGGGGGCACACTGAAGCTTTCTTT	CAWTTGGHTEAFF
TRBV6-1	TRBD1	few	TRBJ2-3	TGTGCCAGCAGTGAAGGGGTGGGACAGGGGACAGATACGCAGTATTTT	CASSEGVGQGTDTQYF
TRBV13	-	-	TRBJ2-6	TGTGCCAGCAGCCGTCCCCTCTCTGGGGCCAACGTCCTGACTTTC	CASSRPLSGANVLTF
TRBV5-5	-	-	TRBJ2-2	TGTGCCAGCAGCTTCAGGGGAAACACCGGGGAGCTGTTTTTT	CASSFRGNTGELFF
TRBV7-9	TRBD1	-	TRBJ1-2	TGTGCCAGCAGCTGGGGACAGGGCCGAGGGGGCTACACCTTC	CASSWGQGRGGYTF